A single sample gave rise to the 30 T cell receptor beta chains below, sequenced in a study of T cell repertoires in cytomegalovirus infection. Via MiXCR, TCRdb re-called the reads, giving one row per CDR3 protein. The sample includes roughly 320,000 distinct CDR3 sequences, around a tenth of them seen just once. The sample consisted of PBMCs. These TCRs come from a human donor in good health (CMV status not recorded). Some clones in this sample may be carry-over from other donors' samples.

This clonotype has a count of ten or more. Here the CDR3 DNA reads TGTGCCAGCAGCTTAGTGGGGGTCCTCTCCTACGAGCAGTACTTC. It is translated as CASSLVGVLSYEQYF. This rearrangement joins TRBV7-2 to TRBJ2-7; D may be TRBD1 or TRBD2 (5 bases each). V dropped 1 base and J dropped 0 bases, with 10 bases sitting between them. The CDR3 has 15 residues. Germline CDR1 SGHTA, CDR2 FQGNSA.

The J gene is TRBJ2-1, the V gene TRBV9; D call uncertain. Trimming removed 0 bases at V and 6 bases at J, with 13 bases between. The CDR3 is made up of 15 amino acids. Germline values: CDR1 SGDLS, CDR2 YYNGEE. In DNA, the CDR3 is TGTGCCAGCAGCGTAGACCCCGATTTTAGCAATGAGCAGTTCTTC. It encodes CASSVDPDFSNEQFF.

Of note for this clonotype: This sequence may be a read error, since a much larger clone differs from it by one base. CDR3 sequence: CASSPRTSGGAASDTQHF. The DNA of the CDR3 is TGTGCCAGCAGCCCACGGACTAGCGGGGGCGCGGCGTCAGATACGCAGCATTTT. The chain carries TRBV7-2 and TRBJ2-3; a possible D gene is TRBD1 (6 bases). The DNA end favors TRBJ1-5, so the J call may be wrong. This CDR3 is built from 18 residues. The germline V gene encodes CDR1 SGHTA and CDR2 FQGNSA.

In the case of this clonotype: A read error may explain this, as a much larger clone is one base away. The chain is built from TRBV5-8 and TRBJ1-5; no firm D call. The germline V gene encodes CDR1 SGHTS and CDR2 YDEGEE. The CDR3 covers 15 residues. CDR3 region: CASSLGQKINQSQHF. The CDR3 DNA is TGTGCCAGCAGCTTGGGTCAGAAGATCAATCAGTCCCAGCATTTT.

This clonotype was seen at least ten times. This chain connects TRBV7-2 to TRBJ2-3; TRBD2 matches 9 bases. The J segment lost 0 bases and the V segment lost 5 bases, leaving 9 bases of the junction unmatched. The CDR3 loop spans 17 amino acids. From germline, CDR1 is SGHTA and CDR2 FQGNSA. CDR3 region: CASSPTRLAASTDTQYF. Here the CDR3 DNA reads TGTGCCAGCAGCCCCACCCGACTAGCGGCTAGCACAGATACGCAGTATTTT.

This clonotype was observed at least ten times. The genes are TRBV20-1 and TRBJ1-1; D call uncertain. Germline V gene sequence: CDR1 DFQATT, CDR2 SNEGSKA (reference sequence). This CDR3 has 12 amino acids. The V end was cut by 7 bases, the J end by 7 bases, with 16 bases between. The DNA of the CDR3 is TGCAGTGGGCGCAGAGGGATAGGTGAAGCTTTCTTT. As protein: CSGRRGIGEAFF.

This clonotype was counted ten times or more. J is TRBJ2-1 and V is TRBV27, with D unclear. There are 15 residues in the CDR3. Trimming took 6 bases from V and 2 from J, leaving 14 bases between them. Per germline, CDR1 MNHEY and CDR2 SMNVEV (reference sequence). The CDR3 reads CASSRRSDTYNEQFF. DNA for the CDR3: TGTGCCAGCAGCCGTAGGTCCGACACCTACAATGAGCAGTTCTTC.

In this sample, this clonotype turned up a few times. The CDR3 nucleotides are TGTGCCAGCAGTGCCCAGGACACTTGGGGGGAGACCCAGTACTTC. It is translated as CASSAQDTWGETQYF. This chain links TRBV6-2 or TRBV6-3 with TRBJ2-5, with D possibly called TRBD1 or TRBD2 (5 bases each). The V end lost 5 bases, the J end lost 5 bases, and 18 bases lay between the germline ends. Germline CDR1 is MNHEY and CDR2 is SVGEGT. The CDR3 totals 15 residues.

This clonotype was observed many times. V and J are TRBV19 and TRBJ1-6; 9 nucleotides line up with TRBD1. There are 18 residues in the CDR3. Germline V gene data show CDR1 as LNHDA and CDR2 as SQIVND (reference sequence). V gave up 3 bases and J gave up 5 bases; unmatched junction bases: 11. CDR3 region: CASSMRRTGDRNNSPLHF. As DNA, the CDR3 is TGTGCCAGTAGTATGAGGAGGACAGGGGATAGGAATAATTCACCCCTCCACTTT.

The table lists this clonotype with many counts. The chain joins TRBV7-2 to TRBJ2-5; a possible D gene is TRBD2 (5 bases). CDR1 SGHTA and CDR2 FQGNSA come from the germline V gene. The CDR3 is 15 residues long. Trimming stripped 1 base from V and 2 bases from J, with 11 bases between. This chain's CDR3 is CASSLGRGQQETQYF. The CDR3 DNA is TGTGCCAGCAGCTTAGGCCGCGGGCAGCAAGAGACCCAGTACTTC.

In its sample, this clonotype was seen many times. The V call is TRBV7-9, the J call TRBJ1-1, with D maybe TRBD1 (6 bases). Germline V gene data show CDR1 as SEHNR and CDR2 as FQNEAQ (reference sequence). V lost 5 bases and J 4 bases, leaving 14 bases between the germline ends. The CDR3 consists of 14 residues. In nucleotides, the CDR3 is TGTGCCAGCAGCCGGCTGGGGGGGCCCACTGAAGCTTTCTTT. Translated, it gives CASSRLGGPTEAFF.

In its sample, this clonotype was seen many times. The rearrangement uses TRBV7-8 and TRBJ1-1; D is perhaps TRBD1 (5 bases). The germline V gene has CDR1 SGHVS and CDR2 FQNEAQ. The V gene lost 1 base and the J gene lost 0 bases, with 9 bases spanning the gap. This CDR3 comprises 15 residues. The chain's CDR3 is CASSLDLRVNTEAFF. The CDR3 bases are TGTGCCAGCAGCTTAGACCTCAGGGTGAACACTGAAGCTTTCTTT.

The gene calls are TRBV7-6 and TRBJ1-1; no firm D call. Germline CDR1 is SGHVS and CDR2 is FNYEAQ. V lost 3 bases to trimming and J lost 9 bases, with 20 bases between them. The CDR3 is 15 residues long. CDR3 in DNA: TGTGCCAGCAGCTTCCAAATGGGTAGTGGAGGAAAAGCTTTCTTT. Its protein is CASSFQMGSGGKAFF.

This clonotype was found many times. The chain uses TRBV7-2 and TRBJ1-1; 7 bases line up with TRBD1. Looked up from germline, CDR1 is SGHTA and CDR2 is FQGNSA. CDR3 size: 18 residues. The V segment lost 5 bases and the J segment 1 base; nucleotides outside the gene matches: 16. CDR3 bases: TGTGCCAGCAGCCCAACCCTCCAGGGGGGCACAAAGAACACTGAAGCTTTCTTT. It translates to CASSPTLQGGTKNTEAFF.

This rearrangement joins TRBV24-1 to TRBJ2-5, with 11 positions matching TRBD2. Germline CDR1 KGHDR, CDR2 SFDVKD. V was pared by 4 bases and J by 3 bases, with 3 bases of the junction left unmatched. This CDR3 has 15 residues. For the CDR3, the DNA is TGTGCCACCAGTGACACTAGCGGGGGCAAAGAGACCCAGTACTTC. Amino acid sequence: CATSDTSGGKETQYF.

This clonotype was counted only a few times. The chain recombines TRBV11-2 with TRBJ1-1, with 8 bases that match TRBD1. V shed 2 bases, J shed 3 bases, and the junction held 8 bases outside the gene matches. Per germline, CDR1 SGHAT and CDR2 FQNNGV. The CDR3 has 16 residues. CDR3 region: CASSLMMNRGDTEAFF. CDR3 nucleotides: TGTGCCAGCAGCTTAATGATGAACAGGGGGGACACTGAAGCTTTCTTT.

This clonotype was recorded at least ten times. This chain connects TRBV7-6 to TRBJ2-1; possibly TRBD1 or TRBD2 for D (6 bases each). Germline V gene data show CDR1 as SGHVS and CDR2 as FNYEAQ. The V gene lost 2 bases and the J gene lost 7 bases, with 15 bases spanning the gap. The CDR3 length is 15 residues. The CDR3, as DNA: TGTGCCAGCAGCTTAAGAGCGCCGGGGGCTAATGAGCAGTTCTTC. As protein: CASSLRAPGANEQFF.

The genes are TRBV7-6 and TRBJ1-4, with D unclear. Germline V gives CDR1 SGHVS, CDR2 FNYEAQ. The V and J ends lost 4 bases and 4 bases respectively, with 13 bases between them. There are 15 residues in the CDR3. The CDR3 DNA reads as TGTGCCAGCAGCTACGCCCCGCGGAGTAATGAAAAACTGTTTTTT. Translated: CASSYAPRSNEKLFF.

The chain uses TRBV27 and TRBJ2-1; TRBD2 agrees at 12 bases. Germline V lookup: CDR1 MNHEY, CDR2 SMNVEV (reference sequence). The CDR3 totals 18 residues. The junction had 16 bases not matched to a gene; V was cut back by 7 bases and J by 6 bases. The CDR3 reads CASISRGPGLAGSNEQFF. Written as DNA, the CDR3 is TGTGCCAGCATTTCTAGGGGCCCGGGACTAGCGGGTAGCAATGAGCAGTTCTTC.

This clonotype was seen ten or more times. The chain joins TRBV7-2 to TRBJ2-1; 9 positions match TRBD1. Germline V gives CDR1 SGHTA, CDR2 FQGNSA. CDR3 size: 15 residues. The V and J ends lost 5 bases and 10 bases, in that order; junction bases with no gene match: 12. CDR3 in amino acids: CASSMDRGNAREQFF. CDR3 sequence (DNA): TGTGCCAGCAGCATGGACAGGGGCAATGCTCGGGAGCAGTTCTTC.

This clonotype was found a few times. The chain couples TRBV11-3 to TRBJ2-1; 12 nucleotides line up with TRBD2. The trim removed 5 bases at V and 5 bases at J, leaving 1 base unmatched. The CDR3 is 14 amino acids. CDR1 and CDR2 from the germline V gene are SGHNT and YENEEA. The CDR3 coding sequence is TGTGCCAGCAGCCGGACTAGCGGGGACAATGAGCAGTTCTTC. It is translated as CASSRTSGDNEQFF.

The sample holds a few counts of this clonotype. The CDR3 DNA reads as TGTGCCAGCAGCGTTACTAGCGTGAACACCGGGGAGCTGTTTTTT. Protein sequence: CASSVTSVNTGELFF. The V gene is TRBV11-2, the J gene TRBJ2-2; TRBD2 matches 7 bases. CDR3 length: 15 amino acids. Germline loops: CDR1 SGHAT, CDR2 FQNNGV. V was clipped by 5 bases and J by 1 base; unmatched bases: 4.

This clonotype showed up many times. The V and J genes are TRBV5-4 and TRBJ2-3, with 9 bases matching TRBD1. Germline assignment: CDR1 SGHNT and CDR2 YYREEE (reference sequence). Germline trimming cut 7 bases from V and 4 bases from J; bases unmatched to any gene: 10. CDR3 size: 15 residues. This chain's CDR3 is CASRPGTGSPDTQYF. The CDR3 nucleotides read TGTGCCAGCCGACCCGGGACAGGGAGTCCAGATACGCAGTATTTT.

This clonotype was seen a few times. The CDR3 nucleotides are TGTGCCAGCAGCCCCTTCTGGAGGGGAGGCTACGAGCAGTACTTC. Its translation is CASSPFWRGGYEQYF. The rearrangement links TRBV11-2 to TRBJ2-7, with TRBD2 as a possible D gene (6 bases). With 5 bases removed from V and 3 bases from J, the gap between germline ends came to 17 bases. The CDR3 is made up of 15 amino acids. Germline lookup yields CDR1 SGHAT and CDR2 FQNNGV.

As to this clonotype: With a much larger clone just one base away, this may be a read error. The gene calls are TRBV12-5 and TRBJ1-2; D uncertain. This CDR3 has 14 residues. Germline CDR1 is LGHNT and CDR2 is FRNRAP. CDR3: CASGLALANYGYSF. The CDR3 DNA reads as TGTGCTAGTGGTTTGGCTTTAGCTAACTATGGCTACTCCTTC.

The sample holds a few counts of this clonotype. V usage is TRBV29-1 and J usage is TRBJ2-4; a weak D match, TRBD2 (7 bases). This CDR3 spans 17 amino acids. The V gene lost 6 bases and the J gene lost 1 base, with 22 bases spanning the gap. Germline lookup yields CDR1 SQVTM and CDR2 ANQGSEA. The CDR3 DNA sequence: TGCAGCGTCTTGGGGGGGGCGCAAATCGGGGCCAAAAACATTCAGTACTTC. Its protein product is CSVLGGAQIGAKNIQYF. Variable domain in full (rest from reference TRBV29-1 and TRBJ2-4): SAVISQKPSRDICQRGTSLTIQCQVDSQVTMMFWYRQQPGQSLTLIATANQGSEATYESGFVIDKFPISRPNLTFSTLTVSNMSPEDSSIYLCSVLGGAQIGAKNIQYFGAGTRLSVL.

The gene calls are TRBV7-8 and TRBJ2-1; the match to TRBD2 covers 8 bases. This CDR3 comprises 14 residues. With 10 bases clipped from V and 0 bases from J, the junction kept 5 bases outside the gene matches. Germline CDR1 SGHVS, CDR2 FQNEAQ. CDR3 in DNA: TGTGCCACCGAGCGGGAGCCCTCCTACAATGAGCAGTTCTTC. Translated, it gives CATEREPSYNEQFF.

Worth noting for this clonotype: One end of the junction is discordant with germline, which a read error may explain. V is TRBV18 and J is TRBJ2-7; 13 bases are a match to TRBD2. The CDR3 covers 17 residues. The germline V gene has CDR1 KGHSH and CDR2 LQKENI. The CDR3 DNA reads TGTGCCAGCTCAGTGCGGAAAACTAGCGGGAGGGGCGACGAGCAGTACTTT. Amino acid sequence: CASSVRKTSGRGDEQYF.

This clonotype has only a few counts. The chain is built from TRBV5-6 and TRBJ2-1; 10 bases fit TRBD1. This CDR3 comprises 16 residues. Germline V gene data show CDR1 as SGHDT and CDR2 as YYEEEE. The trim removed 4 bases at V and 7 bases at J, leaving 11 bases unmatched. CDR3 sequence reads: CASSPPTGGFLNEQFF. CDR3 bases: TGTGCCAGCAGCCCGCCGACAGGGGGCTTTTTAAATGAGCAGTTCTTC.

This clonotype occurred many times. The J gene is TRBJ2-5, the V gene TRBV7-9; 11 bases match TRBD1. The CDR3 loop spans 16 amino acids. Germline lookup yields CDR1 SEHNR and CDR2 FQNEAQ (reference sequence). Losses at the gene ends were 2 bases for V and 5 bases for J; bases not matched to a gene: 7. CDR3 DNA: TGTGCCAGCAGCTTATATGGACAGGGGGCGGAGGAGACCCAGTACTTC. It encodes CASSLYGQGAEETQYF.